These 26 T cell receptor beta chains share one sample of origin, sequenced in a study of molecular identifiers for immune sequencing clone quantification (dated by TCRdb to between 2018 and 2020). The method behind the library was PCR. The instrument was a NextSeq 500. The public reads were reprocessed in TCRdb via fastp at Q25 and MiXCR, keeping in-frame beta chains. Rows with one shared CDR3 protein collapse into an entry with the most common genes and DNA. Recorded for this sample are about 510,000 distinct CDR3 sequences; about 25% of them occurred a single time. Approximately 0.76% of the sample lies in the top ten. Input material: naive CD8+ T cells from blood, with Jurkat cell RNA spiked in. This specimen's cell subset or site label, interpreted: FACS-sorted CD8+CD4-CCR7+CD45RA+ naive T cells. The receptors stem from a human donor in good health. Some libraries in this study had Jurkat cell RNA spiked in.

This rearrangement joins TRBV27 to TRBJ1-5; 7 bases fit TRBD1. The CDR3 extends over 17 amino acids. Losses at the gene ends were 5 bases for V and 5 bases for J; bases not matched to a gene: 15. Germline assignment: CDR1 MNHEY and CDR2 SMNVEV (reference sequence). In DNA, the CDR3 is TGTGCCAGCAGTCTAACGTGGACAGGTTGGACCTATCAGCCCCAGCATTTT. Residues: CASSLTWTGWTYQPQHF.

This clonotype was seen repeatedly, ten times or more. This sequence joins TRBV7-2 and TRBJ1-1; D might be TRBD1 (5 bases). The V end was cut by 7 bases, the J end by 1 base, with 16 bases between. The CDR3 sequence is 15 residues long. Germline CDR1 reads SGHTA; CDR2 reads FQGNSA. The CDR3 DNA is TGTGCCAGCACCCCTTCCGTGACAGCGAACACTGAAGCTTTCTTT. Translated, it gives CASTPSVTANTEAFF.

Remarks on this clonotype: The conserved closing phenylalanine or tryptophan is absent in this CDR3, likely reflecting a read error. This CDR3 is CASGPGLVRSYEQYL. The CDR3 DNA reads TGTGCTAGTGGCCCGGGACTAGTTAGATCCTACGAGCAGTACCTC. The chain employs TRBV12-5 and TRBJ2-7; 8 bases map to TRBD2. This CDR3 has 15 residues. V was pared by 6 bases and J by 1 base, with 8 bases of the junction left unmatched. The germline V gene has CDR1 LGHNT and CDR2 FRNRAP.

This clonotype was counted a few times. The chain's CDR3 is CASSQYRGSTGELFF. CDR3 nucleotide sequence: TGCGCCAGCAGCCAATACAGGGGGTCCACCGGGGAGCTGTTTTTT. The chain recombines TRBV4-3 with TRBJ2-2; the match to TRBD1 covers 8 bases. The CDR3 spans 15 residues. In germline, CDR1 is LGHNA, CDR2 YSLEER. The junction had 3 bases not matched to a gene; V was cut back by 2 bases and J by 4 bases.

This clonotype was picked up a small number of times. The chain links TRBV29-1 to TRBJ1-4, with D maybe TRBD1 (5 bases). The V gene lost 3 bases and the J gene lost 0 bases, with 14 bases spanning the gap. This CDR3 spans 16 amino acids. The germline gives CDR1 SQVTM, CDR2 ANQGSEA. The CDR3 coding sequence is TGCAGCGTTGAGGGGGACCAGGGTCCAACTAATGAAAAACTGTTTTTT. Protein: CSVEGDQGPTNEKLFF.

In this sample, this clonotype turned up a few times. CDR3: CASSQDVKGGIYGYTF. For the CDR3, the DNA is TGCGCCAGCAGCCAAGATGTAAAGGGAGGGATCTATGGCTACACCTTC. The chain joins TRBV4-3 to TRBJ1-2; D remains ambiguous. Trimming removed 0 bases from V and 4 bases from J, with 15 bases in between. Per the germline V gene, CDR1 is LGHNA and CDR2 is YSLEER. The CDR3 consists of 16 residues.

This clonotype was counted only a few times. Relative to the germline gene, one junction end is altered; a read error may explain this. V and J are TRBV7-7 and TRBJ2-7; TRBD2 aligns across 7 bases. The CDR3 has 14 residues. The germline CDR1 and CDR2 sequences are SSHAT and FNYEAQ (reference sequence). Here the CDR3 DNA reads TGTGCTAGCAGCGCCCTAGCGGCCCCCTACGAGCAGTACTTC. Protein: CASSALAAPYEQYF.

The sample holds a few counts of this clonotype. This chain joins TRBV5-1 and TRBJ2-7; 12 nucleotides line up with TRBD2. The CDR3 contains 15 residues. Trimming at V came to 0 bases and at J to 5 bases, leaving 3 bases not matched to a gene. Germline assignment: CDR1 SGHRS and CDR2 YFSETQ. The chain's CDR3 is CASSLGLAGGNEQYF. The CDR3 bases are TGCGCCAGCAGCTTGGGGCTAGCGGGAGGGAACGAGCAGTACTTC.

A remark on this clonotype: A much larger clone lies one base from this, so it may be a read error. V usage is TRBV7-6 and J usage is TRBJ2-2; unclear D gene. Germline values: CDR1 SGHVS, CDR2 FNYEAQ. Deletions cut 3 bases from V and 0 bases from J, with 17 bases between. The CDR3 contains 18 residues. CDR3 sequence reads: CASSLIGTISTNTGELFF. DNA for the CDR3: TGTGCCAGCAGCTTGATCGGTACCATCTCTACGAACACCGGGGAGCTGTTTTTT.

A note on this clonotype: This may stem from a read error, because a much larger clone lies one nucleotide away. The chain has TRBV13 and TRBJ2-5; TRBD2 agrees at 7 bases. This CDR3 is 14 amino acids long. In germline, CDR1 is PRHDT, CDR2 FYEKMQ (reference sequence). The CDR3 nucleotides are TGTGCCAGCGGCTTAGCGGGCAGCAAAGAGACCCAGTACTTC. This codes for CASGLAGSKETQYF.

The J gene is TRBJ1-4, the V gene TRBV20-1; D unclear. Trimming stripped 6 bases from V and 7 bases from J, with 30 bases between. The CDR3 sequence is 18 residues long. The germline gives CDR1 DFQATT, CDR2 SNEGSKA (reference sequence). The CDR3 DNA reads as TGCAGTGCCCCTAGTTGGACTCAGGACGTACATGATGGTGAAAAACTGTTTTTT. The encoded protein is CSAPSWTQDVHDGEKLFF.

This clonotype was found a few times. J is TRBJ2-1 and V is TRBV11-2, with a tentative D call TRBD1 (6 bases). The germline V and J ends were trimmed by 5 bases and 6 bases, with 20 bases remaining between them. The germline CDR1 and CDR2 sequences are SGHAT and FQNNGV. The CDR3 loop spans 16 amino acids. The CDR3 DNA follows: TGTGCCAGCAGCGAGAGAGCATACGGGACACCCAATGAGCAGTTCTTC. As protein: CASSERAYGTPNEQFF.

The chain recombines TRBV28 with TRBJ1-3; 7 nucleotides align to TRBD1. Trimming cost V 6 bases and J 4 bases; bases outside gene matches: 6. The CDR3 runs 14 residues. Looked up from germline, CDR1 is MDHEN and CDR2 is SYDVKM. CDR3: CASSPLTGGNTIYF. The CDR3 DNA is TGTGCCAGCAGCCCACTGACAGGGGGAAACACCATATATTTT. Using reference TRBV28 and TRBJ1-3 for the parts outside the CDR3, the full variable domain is DVKVTQSSRYLVKRTGEKVFLECVQDMDHENMFWYRQDPGLGLRLIYFSYDVKMKEKGDIPEGYSVSREKKERFSLILESASTNQTSMYLCASSPLTGGNTIYFGEGSWLTVV.

DNA of the CDR3: TGTGCCAGCAGTTTTCTACAGGGTGCCTACGAGCAGTACTTC. Amino acid sequence: CASSFLQGAYEQYF. The V call is TRBV28, the J call TRBJ2-7, with D tentatively TRBD1 (6 bases). Germline values: CDR1 MDHEN, CDR2 SYDVKM. The CDR3 runs to 14 residues. The germline V and J ends were trimmed by 3 bases and 2 bases, with 11 bases remaining between them.

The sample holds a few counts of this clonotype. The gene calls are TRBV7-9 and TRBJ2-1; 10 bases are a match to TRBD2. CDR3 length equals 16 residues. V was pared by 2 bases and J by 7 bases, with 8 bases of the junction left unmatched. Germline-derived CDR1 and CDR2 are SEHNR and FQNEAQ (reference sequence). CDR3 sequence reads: CASSLTGTSVWNEQFF. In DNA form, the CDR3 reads TGTGCCAGCAGCTTAACCGGGACTAGCGTCTGGAATGAGCAGTTCTTC.

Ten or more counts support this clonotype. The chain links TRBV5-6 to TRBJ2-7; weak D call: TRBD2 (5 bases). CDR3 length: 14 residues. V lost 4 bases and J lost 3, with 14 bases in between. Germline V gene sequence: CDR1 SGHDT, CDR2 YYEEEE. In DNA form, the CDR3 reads TGTGCCAGCAGCGGTCCCGAGGGCGTCTACGAGCAGTACTTC. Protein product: CASSGPEGVYEQYF.

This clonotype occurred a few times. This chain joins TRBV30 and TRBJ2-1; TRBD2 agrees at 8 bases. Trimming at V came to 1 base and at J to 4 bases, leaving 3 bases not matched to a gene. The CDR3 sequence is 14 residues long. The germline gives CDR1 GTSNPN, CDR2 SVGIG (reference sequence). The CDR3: CAWSEASGYNEQFF. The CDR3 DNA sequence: TGTGCCTGGAGTGAGGCTAGCGGGTACAATGAGCAGTTCTTC. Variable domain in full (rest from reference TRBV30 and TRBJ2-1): SQTIHQWPATLVQPVGSPLSLECTVEGTSNPNLYWYRQAAGRGLQLLFYSVGIGQISSEVPQNLSASRPQDRQFILSSKKLLLSDSGFYLCAWSEASGYNEQFFGPGTRLTVL.

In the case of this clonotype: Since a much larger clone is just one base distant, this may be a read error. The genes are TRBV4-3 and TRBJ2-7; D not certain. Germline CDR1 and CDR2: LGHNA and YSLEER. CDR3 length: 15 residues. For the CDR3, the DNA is TGCGCCAGCTGCCAAGGTTTCGACTCTGCCTACGAGCAGTACTTC. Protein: CASCQGFDSAYEQYF.

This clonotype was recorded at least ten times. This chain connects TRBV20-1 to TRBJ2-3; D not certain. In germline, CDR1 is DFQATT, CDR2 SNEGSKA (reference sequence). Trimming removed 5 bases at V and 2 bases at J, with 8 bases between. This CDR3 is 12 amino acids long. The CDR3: CSALEVTDTQYF. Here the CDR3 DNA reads TGCAGTGCTCTCGAGGTCACAGATACGCAGTATTTT.

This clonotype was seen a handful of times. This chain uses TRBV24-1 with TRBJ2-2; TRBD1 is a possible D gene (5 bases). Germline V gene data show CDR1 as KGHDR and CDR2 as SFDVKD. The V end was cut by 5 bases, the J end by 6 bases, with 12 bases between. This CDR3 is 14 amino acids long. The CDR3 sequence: CATSVNGQAGELFF. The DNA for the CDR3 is TGTGCCACCAGTGTCAACGGACAAGCCGGGGAGCTGTTTTTT.

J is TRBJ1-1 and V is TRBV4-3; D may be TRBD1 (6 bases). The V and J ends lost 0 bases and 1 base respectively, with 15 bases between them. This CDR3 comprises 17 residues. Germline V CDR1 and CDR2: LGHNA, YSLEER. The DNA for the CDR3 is TGCGCCAGCAGCCAAGACACGGGGGGCAGCCAGAACACTGAAGCTTTCTTT. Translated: CASSQDTGGSQNTEAFF.

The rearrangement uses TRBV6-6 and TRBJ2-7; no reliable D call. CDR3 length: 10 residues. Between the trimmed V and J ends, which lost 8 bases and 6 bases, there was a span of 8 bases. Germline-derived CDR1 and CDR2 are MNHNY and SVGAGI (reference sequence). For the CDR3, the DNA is TGTGCCAGCTTCGCAGGCGAGCAGTACTTC. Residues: CASFAGEQYF.

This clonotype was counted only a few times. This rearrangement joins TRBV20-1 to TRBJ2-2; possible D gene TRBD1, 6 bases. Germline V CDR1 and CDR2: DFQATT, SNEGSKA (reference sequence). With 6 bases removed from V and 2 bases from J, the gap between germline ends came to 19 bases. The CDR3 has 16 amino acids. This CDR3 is CSAQDRRRINTGELFF. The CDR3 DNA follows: TGCAGTGCCCAGGACAGACGCAGGATAAACACCGGGGAGCTGTTTTTT.

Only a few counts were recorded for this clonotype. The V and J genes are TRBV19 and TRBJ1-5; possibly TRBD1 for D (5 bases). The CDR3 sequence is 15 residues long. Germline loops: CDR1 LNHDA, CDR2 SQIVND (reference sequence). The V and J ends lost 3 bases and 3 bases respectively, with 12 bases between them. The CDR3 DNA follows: TGTGCCAGTAGTATGTGGGGGGATCCCAATCAGCCCCAGCATTTT. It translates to CASSMWGDPNQPQHF.

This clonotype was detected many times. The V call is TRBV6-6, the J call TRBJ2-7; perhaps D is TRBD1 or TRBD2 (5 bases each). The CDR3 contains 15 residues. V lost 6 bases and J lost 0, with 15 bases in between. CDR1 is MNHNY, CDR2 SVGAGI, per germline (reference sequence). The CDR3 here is CASSPGATSSYEQYF. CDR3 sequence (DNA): TGTGCCAGCAGCCCCGGGGCCACTAGCTCCTACGAGCAGTACTTC.

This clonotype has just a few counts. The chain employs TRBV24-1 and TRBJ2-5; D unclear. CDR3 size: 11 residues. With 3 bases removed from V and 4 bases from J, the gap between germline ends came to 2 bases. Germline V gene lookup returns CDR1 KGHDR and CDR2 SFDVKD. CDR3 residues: CATSDGETQYF. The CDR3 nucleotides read TGTGCCACCAGTGATGGAGAGACCCAGTACTTC.